These 26 T cell receptor beta chains came from one sample sequenced in a study of cytotoxic CD8 clonotypes in ibrutinib-treated CLL. TCRdb's copy holds only in-frame clones and misses some; the assay was immunoSEQ multiplex PCR. The table records approximately 80,000 clones, about 86% of them present only once. This specimen was PBMCs, taken before ibrutinib treatment. The receptors here all came from a human donor with chronic lymphocytic leukemia.

V and J are TRBV6-5 and TRBJ2-7; 7 bases align to TRBD1. The germline V gene encodes CDR1 MNHEY and CDR2 SVGAGI. The CDR3 covers 14 residues. J lost 0 bases, V lost 8 bases, and 7 bases had no gene match. CDR3 residues: CASHETGSSYEQYF. CDR3 DNA sequence: TGTGCCAGCCACGAGACAGGGAGCTCCTACGAGCAGTACTTC.

As DNA, the CDR3 is TGCGCCATCTCACAGCCAGGAAATGGCTACACCTTC. Translation gives CAISQPGNGYTF. The rearrangement uses TRBV10-1 and TRBJ1-2; D is unclear. The CDR3 has 12 residues. CDR1 and CDR2 (germline): WNHNN, SYGVQD (reference sequence). V gave up 10 bases and J gave up 6 bases, with 15 bases separating them.

The CDR3 DNA reads TGTGCCTGGGCTCAAACCGGGGGGGGTGGCTACACCTTC. Amino acids: CAWAQTGGGGYTF. The rearrangement uses TRBV30 and TRBJ1-2; weak D call: TRBD1 (5 bases). The CDR3 extends over 13 amino acids. Per the germline V gene, CDR1 is GTSNPN and CDR2 is SVGIG (reference sequence). The V end was cut by 5 bases, the J end by 7 bases, with 17 bases between.

The chain combines TRBV11-2 with TRBJ2-7, with D tentatively TRBD2 (6 bases). Germline-derived CDR1 and CDR2 are SGHAT and FQNNGV. Between the trimmed V and J ends, which lost 9 bases and 4 bases, there was a span of 16 bases. This CDR3 spans 13 amino acids. The CDR3: CASMEGLGYEQYF. In DNA, the CDR3 is TGTGCCAGTATGGAGGGCCTCGGTTACGAGCAGTACTTC.

The rearrangement joins TRBV27 to TRBJ2-2; 8 bases line up with TRBD1. V trimming: 4 bases; J trimming: 4 bases; junction bases outside the gene matches: 8. The length of the CDR3 is 16 residues. Germline V gene data show CDR1 as MNHEY and CDR2 as SMNVEV (reference sequence). CDR3: CASSYDRGQGTGELFF. CDR3 nucleotide sequence: TGTGCCAGCAGTTACGACAGGGGTCAGGGCACCGGGGAGCTGTTTTTT.

The V call is TRBV6-5, the J call TRBJ2-7; no reliable D call. The ends were cut back, 6 bases at V and 3 bases at J, with 18 bases in the middle. CDR3 length equals 15 residues. CDR1 and CDR2 from the germline V gene are MNHEY and SVGAGI. The CDR3 region has the DNA TGTGCCAGCAGATTAGTAACGGGTGGAATCTACGAGCAGTACTTC. Translated, it gives CASRLVTGGIYEQYF.

This sequence joins TRBV5-4 and TRBJ1-2, with D hard to call. Looked up from germline, CDR1 is SGHNT and CDR2 is YYREEE (reference sequence). CDR3 length: 15 amino acids. V was pared by 3 bases and J by 2 bases, with 14 bases between. The CDR3 protein is CASSSGGPRNYGYTF. The CDR3 nucleotides are TGTGCCAGCAGCTCAGGTGGGCCCCGGAACTATGGCTACACCTTC.

This chain uses TRBV11-3 with TRBJ2-7; 13 nucleotides line up with TRBD2. This CDR3 region has 16 residues. V gave up 1 base and J gave up 2 bases; unmatched junction bases: 2. The germline V gene encodes CDR1 SGHNT and CDR2 YENEEA. The CDR3 region is CASSLGLAGGAYEQYF. DNA of the CDR3: TGTGCCAGCAGCTTAGGACTAGCGGGAGGAGCCTACGAGCAGTACTTC.

The rearrangement links TRBV15 to TRBJ2-3; 9 nucleotides line up with TRBD1. V lost 3 bases and J lost 4; bases outside the gene matches: 8. The CDR3 contains 16 residues. CDR1 is LNHNV and CDR2 is YYDKDF in the germline V gene (reference sequence). In DNA, the CDR3 is TGTGCCACCAGCAGGGACAGGGGTGTCTTCGCAGATACGCAGTATTTT. Translated: CATSRDRGVFADTQYF.

V is TRBV11-2 and J is TRBJ2-7; D may be TRBD2 (6 bases). The CDR3 spans 14 residues. V lost 2 bases to trimming and J lost 3 bases, with 11 bases between them. CDR1 and CDR2 (germline): SGHAT, FQNNGV. This CDR3 is CASSLSGAYYEQYF. The CDR3 DNA reads as TGTGCCAGCAGCTTATCGGGAGCCTACTACGAGCAGTACTTC.

The chain combines TRBV9 with TRBJ1-2, with D tentatively TRBD1 (5 bases). Per the germline V gene, CDR1 is SGDLS and CDR2 is YYNGEE. The CDR3 is 15 amino acids. Trimming cost V 0 bases and J 0 bases, with 9 bases left between them. In DNA form, the CDR3 reads TGTGCCAGCAGCGTAGTAGCAGGGACTAACTATGGCTACACCTTC. It encodes CASSVVAGTNYGYTF.

The rearrangement links TRBV19 to TRBJ2-2, with TRBD2 identical over 9 bases. The junction had 15 bases not matched to a gene; V was cut back by 7 bases and J by 6 bases. Germline CDR1 and CDR2: LNHDA and SQIVND (reference sequence). This CDR3 comprises 17 residues. The CDR3 is CASTLRASGMSAGELFF. DNA for the CDR3: TGTGCCAGTACCCTCCGGGCTAGCGGGATGAGTGCCGGGGAGCTGTTTTTT.

The chain carries TRBV7-2 and TRBJ2-7; no clear D gene. Germline lookup yields CDR1 SGHTA and CDR2 FQGNSA. CDR3 length: 13 amino acids. Trimming left V 1 base short and J 4 bases short, with 8 bases between. CDR3 sequence (DNA): TGTGCCAGCAGCTTAGGGGGAATGTACGAGCAGTACTTC. Protein sequence: CASSLGGMYEQYF.

The chain's CDR3 is CASSPGQGGRETQYF. Here the CDR3 DNA reads TGTGCCAGCAGCCCCGGACAGGGAGGGCGAGAGACCCAGTACTTC. The rearrangement uses TRBV7-8 and TRBJ2-5, with D perhaps TRBD1 (8 bases). Germline lookup yields CDR1 SGHVS and CDR2 FQNEAQ. The CDR3 is 15 amino acids. V was shortened by 5 bases and J by 4 bases, with 17 bases between the two germline ends.

This chain joins TRBV9 and TRBJ2-7, with no clear D. V was cut by 0 bases and J by 3 bases, with 7 bases left in between. The CDR3 consists of 13 residues. Germline V gene data show CDR1 as SGDLS and CDR2 as YYNGEE. The CDR3 sequence: CASSVAMDYEQYF. The DNA of the CDR3 is TGTGCCAGCAGCGTAGCCATGGACTACGAGCAGTACTTC.

The rearrangement uses TRBV2 and TRBJ2-7, with 7 bases aligning to TRBD2. V shed 2 bases and J 3 bases; nucleotides not matched to a gene: 13. The germline V gene encodes CDR1 SNHLY and CDR2 FYNNEI. The CDR3 contains 17 residues. The CDR3 loop is CASSEPRGAAGDYEQYF. The DNA of the CDR3 is TGTGCCAGCAGTGAACCCAGAGGCGCGGCGGGAGACTACGAGCAGTACTTC.

With regard to this clone: At one end, the junction sequence differs from germline, possibly due to a read error. The chain combines TRBV7-7 with TRBJ2-5; D possibly corresponds to TRBD1 (6 bases). Germline V CDR1 and CDR2: SSHAT, FNYEAQ (reference sequence). The CDR3 consists of 14 residues. CDR3 sequence (DNA): TGTGCTAGCAGCTTAGCGACAGGCCAAGAGACCCAGTACTTC. Its translation is CASSLATGQETQYF.

The V and J genes are TRBV27 and TRBJ1-1; perhaps TRBD1 as D (5 bases). CDR3 length equals 15 residues. V gave up 6 bases and J gave up 3 bases, with 17 bases separating them. CDR1 and CDR2 (germline): MNHEY, SMNVEV (reference sequence). The CDR3 loop is CASSLRGLADTEAFF. CDR3 bases: TGTGCCAGCAGCCTGCGGGGACTGGCGGACACTGAAGCTTTCTTT.

V gene TRBV30 combines with J gene TRBJ2-4, with D possibly being TRBD1 or TRBD2 (6 bases each). The germline CDR1 and CDR2 sequences are GTSNPN and SVGIG (reference sequence). The CDR3 length is 13 residues. Trimming stripped 0 bases from V and 7 bases from J, with 10 bases between. CDR3 in amino acids: CAWSVDGGNIQYF. The CDR3, as DNA: TGTGCCTGGAGTGTAGACGGGGGCAACATTCAGTACTTC.

The CDR3 protein is CASSIINIQYF. For the CDR3, the DNA is TGTGCCAGCTCAATCATTAACATTCAGTACTTC. The J gene is TRBJ2-4, the V gene TRBV18; D gene uncertain. This CDR3 has 11 amino acids. The V gene's germline CDR1 is KGHSH and CDR2 LQKENI. The V end was cut by 5 bases, the J end by 7 bases, with 6 bases between.

The CDR3 DNA sequence: TGTGCCAGTAGTAGCTTGGCGGGGGCTTCCTACGAGCAGTACTTC. It translates to CASSSLAGASYEQYF. The rearrangement links TRBV19 to TRBJ2-7; tentative D call: TRBD2 (7 bases). The CDR3 spans 15 residues. Germline CDR1 LNHDA, CDR2 SQIVND (reference sequence). V was cut by 4 bases and J by 1 base, with 14 bases left in between. Using reference TRBV19 and TRBJ2-7 for the parts outside the CDR3, the full variable domain is DGGITQSPKYLFRKEGQNVTLSCEQNLNHDAMYWYRQDPGQGLRLIYYSQIVNDFQKGDIAEGYSVSREKKESFPLTVTSAQKNPTAFYLCASSSLAGASYEQYFGPGTRLTVT.

This chain joins TRBV5-1 and TRBJ2-7; a weak D match, TRBD1 (7 bases). Germline lookup yields CDR1 SGHRS and CDR2 YFSETQ. There are 15 residues in the CDR3. The V end was cut by 4 bases, the J end by 1 base, with 15 bases between. CDR3 amino acids: CASSGGTVYSYEQYF. For the CDR3, the DNA is TGCGCCAGCAGCGGGGGGACAGTGTATTCCTACGAGCAGTACTTC. Supplemented by reference TRBV5-1 and TRBJ2-7, the full variable domain reads KAGVTQTPRYLIKTRGQQVTLSCSPISGHRSVSWYQQTPGQGLQFLFEYFSETQRNKGNFPGRFSGRQFSNSRSEMNVSTLELGDSALYLCASSGGTVYSYEQYFGPGTRLTVT.

There are a few counts of this clone. This chain joins TRBV19 and TRBJ2-1; D is possibly TRBD2 (6 bases). V was clipped by 1 base and J by 9 bases, with 13 bases between them. CDR1 and CDR2 from the germline V gene are LNHDA and SQIVND (reference sequence). The CDR3 consists of 14 residues. The CDR3 DNA sequence: TGTGCCAGTAGTATAGCGGGAGATTTATCTGAGCAGTTCTTC. Translation gives CASSIAGDLSEQFF. Supplemented by reference TRBV19 and TRBJ2-1, the full variable domain reads DGGITQSPKYLFRKEGQNVTLSCEQNLNHDAMYWYRQDPGQGLRLIYYSQIVNDFQKGDIAEGYSVSREKKESFPLTVTSAQKNPTAFYLCASSIAGDLSEQFFGPGTRLTVL.

J is TRBJ2-2 and V is TRBV5-1; no clear D. Trimming pared 3 bases from V and 0 bases from J, leaving 15 bases between. Per germline, CDR1 SGHRS and CDR2 YFSETQ. This CDR3 has 17 residues. The CDR3, as DNA: TGCGCCAGCAGCTCTGTGGGGTTACGGTCGAACACCGGGGAGCTGTTTTTT. It translates to CASSSVGLRSNTGELFF.

V and J are TRBV7-7 and TRBJ2-2; the match to TRBD2 covers 13 bases. The CDR3 runs to 17 residues. J was trimmed by 8 bases and V by 5 bases; bases with no gene match: 11. Looked up from germline, CDR1 is SSHAT and CDR2 is FNYEAQ (reference sequence). The CDR3, as DNA: TGTGCCAGCAGCCCTACTACCGGGACTAGCGGGATTGGGGAGCTGTTTTTT. Translation: CASSPTTGTSGIGELFF. The variable domain in full, completed from reference TRBV7-7 and TRBJ2-2, reads GAGVSQSPRYKVTKRGQDVTLRCDPISSHATLYWYQQALGQGPEFLTYFNYEAQPDKSGLPSDRFSAERPEGSISTLTIQRTEQRDSAMYRCASSPTTGTSGIGELFFGEGSRLTVL.

V gene TRBV18 combines with J gene TRBJ2-5; 8 bases match TRBD2. With 4 bases clipped from V and 9 bases from J, the junction kept 10 bases outside the gene matches. From germline, CDR1 is KGHSH and CDR2 LQKENI. This CDR3 is built from 14 residues. CDR3 amino acids: CASSLQRETPSQYF. The CDR3 bases are TGTGCCAGCTCACTTCAGCGGGAGACCCCCTCCCAGTACTTC.